This T cell receptor (beta chain) stems from a study of T cell repertoires in cytomegalovirus infection. TCRdb processed the reads anew with MiXCR; each CDR3 protein has one entry. Altogether 100,000 to 150,000 distinct CDR3 sequences are present, more than 20% being singletons, with the ten largest covering about 37%. The germline gives CDR1 KGHSH, CDR2 LQKENI. This CDR3 is 15 amino acids long. Deletions cut 1 base from V and 1 base from J, with 7 bases between. Comment on this clonotype: The antigen is unknown.

The TCR comes from a human donor in good health (CMV status not recorded). Some clones in this sample may be carry-over from other donors' samples. The source material was PBMCs, sequenced either directly or after in vitro stimulation (not recorded which). The chain is built from TRBV18 and TRBJ2-2; no clear D. CDR3 sequence (DNA): TGTGCCAGCTCACCACGGTCGCGGAACACCGGGGAGCTGTTTTTT. Its protein is CASSPRSRNTGELFF.